This T cell receptor (beta chain) appears in the sequencing data of a study of CD8 T cells in Susac syndrome. The wider study: The sequenced Susac syndrome patients comprised 5 or 6 with active disease and roughly 8 in remission.

Overall study findings and caveats: In Susac syndrome, CD8+ expansion was highest in TEMRA and active disease.

The Susac syndrome patients fit the recently defined diagnostic criteria for definite or probable disease. Negative magnetic isolation gave CD8+ and CD4+ cells; FACS enriched CD8+ TEMRA. A note on this clonotype: Its specificity is unknown.

Germline V gene data show CDR1 as LNHDA and CDR2 as SQIVND (reference sequence). This CDR3 region has 13 residues. With 6 bases clipped from V and 7 bases from J, the junction kept 7 bases outside the gene matches. Random hexamers primed reverse transcription of about 0.5 to 1 ug RNA. Each CDR3 protein is one row after TCRdb ran MiXCR on the immunoSEQ multiplex PCR reads. The sample holds fewer than 85,000 distinct CDR3 sequences, 85% to 95% seen once. This receptor was identified in a human donor with Susac syndrome. Sequences were obtained from CD8+ T cells from PBMCs. The chain recombines TRBV19 with TRBJ1-2; TRBD1 matches at 8 bases. The CDR3 nucleotides read TGTGCCAGTAGCCCTACAGGGGGAAGTGGCTACACCTTC. This sequence encodes CASSPTGGSGYTF.